The present TCR beta chain was sequenced within a study of cytomegalovirus exposure and HLA in healthy donors. The wider study: Of all 400 or so donors who were genotyped, about 80% belonged to the Caucasian-associated ancestry cluster. Overall study findings and caveats: TCR sequences were mostly rare, though some public TCRs occurred in many donors. HLA alleles were associated with roughly 17,000 TCR beta sequences in a later analysis at 0.05 false discovery rate.

PCR employed 60 Vbeta and 13 Jbeta primers. Profiling relied on immunoSEQ multiplex PCR, and the TCRdb table lists in-frame clones only, not all of them. The repertoire holds approximately 150,000 clones, with roughly 80% as singletons. CDR1 is SGHAT and CDR2 is FQNNGV in the germline V gene. The CDR3 is 16 residues long. V was pared by 3 bases and J by 2 bases, with 14 bases between. With regard to this clone: What it binds is unknown.

Input material: PBMCs. This TCR was sampled from a man aged 25 to 40 in good health and CMV-seropositive. This chain connects TRBV11-2 to TRBJ2-1; unclear D gene. CDR3 region: CASSFGRLGPYNEQFF. DNA of the CDR3: TGTGCCAGCAGCTTTGGAAGGCTGGGCCCCTACAATGAGCAGTTCTTC.